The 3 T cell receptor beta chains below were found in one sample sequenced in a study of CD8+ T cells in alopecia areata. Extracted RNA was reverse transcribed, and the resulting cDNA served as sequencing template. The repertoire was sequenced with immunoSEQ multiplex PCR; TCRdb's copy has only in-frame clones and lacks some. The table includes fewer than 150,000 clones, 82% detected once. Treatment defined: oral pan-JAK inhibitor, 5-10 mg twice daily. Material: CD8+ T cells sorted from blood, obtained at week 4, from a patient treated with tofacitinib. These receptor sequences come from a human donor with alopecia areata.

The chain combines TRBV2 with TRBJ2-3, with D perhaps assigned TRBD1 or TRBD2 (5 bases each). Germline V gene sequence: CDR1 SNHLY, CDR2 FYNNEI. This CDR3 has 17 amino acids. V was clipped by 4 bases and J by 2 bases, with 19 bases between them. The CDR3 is CASSADSRVGATDTQYF. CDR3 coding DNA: TGTGCCAGCAGTGCAGATTCCCGAGTCGGGGCCACAGATACGCAGTATTTT. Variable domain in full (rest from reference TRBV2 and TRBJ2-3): EPEVTQTPSHQVTQMGQEVILRCVPISNHLYFYWYRQILGQKVEFLVSFYNNEISEKSEIFDDQFSVERPDGSNFTLKIRSTKLEDSAMYFCASSADSRVGATDTQYFGPGTRLTVL.

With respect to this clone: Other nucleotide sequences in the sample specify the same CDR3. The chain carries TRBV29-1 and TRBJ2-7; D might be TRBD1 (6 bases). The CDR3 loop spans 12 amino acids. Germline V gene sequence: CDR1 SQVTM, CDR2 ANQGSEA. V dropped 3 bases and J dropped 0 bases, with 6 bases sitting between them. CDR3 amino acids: CSVETGSYEQYF. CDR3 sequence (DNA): TGCAGCGTTGAGACAGGCTCCTACGAGCAGTACTTC.

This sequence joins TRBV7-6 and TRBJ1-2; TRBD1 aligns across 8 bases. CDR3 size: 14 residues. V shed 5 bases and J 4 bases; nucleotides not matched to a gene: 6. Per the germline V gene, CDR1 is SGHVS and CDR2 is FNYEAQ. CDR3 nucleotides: TGTGCCAGCAGCCCTCTTACAGGGGGCTATGGCTACACCTTC. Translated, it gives CASSPLTGGYGYTF.